This T cell receptor beta chain comes out of a study of CXCR3-negative and CXCR3-positive naive CD8 T cells. Findings and limits, study-wide: TRB CDR3 properties were used to infer TCR strength, and surface CD5 was comparable between naive subsets. CXCR3-expressing naive cells carried TRB CDR3s more hydrophobic than those of CXCR3-negative naive cells.

With 250,000 to 350,000 cells each, the CD8+ T cell subsets were individually sorted in triplicate. Germline V gene lookup returns CDR1 SGHRS and CDR2 YFSETQ. The CDR3 has 14 amino acids. Regarding this clonotype: The antigen remains unidentified.

The libraries of TRB cDNA were prepared using 5' RACE with UMI labels. After re-calling the 5' RACE reads, TCRdb lists one entry per CDR3 protein, DNA absent. Recorded for this sample: about 82,000 distinct CDR3 sequences. Sequenced input: naive CXCR3- CD8+ T cells from blood. Subset here: CD45RO-CCR7+CD27+CD95- naive CD8+ T cells lacking CXCR3 (TNR3-). This chain connects TRBV5-1 to TRBJ2-7; TCRdb proposes TRBD2, but this gene call is untestable without DNA. The source is a human donor in good health. Some clones in this sample may be carry-over from other donors' samples. CDR3 sequence: CASSLDEGIYEQYF. The full variable domain, in which reference TRBV5-1 and TRBJ2-7 provide the parts outside the CDR3, is KAGVTQTPRYLIKTRGQQVTLSCSPISGHRSVSWYQQTPGQGLQFLFEYFSETQRNKGNFPGRFSGRQFSNSRSEMNVSTLELGDSALYLCASSLDEGIYEQYFGPGTRLTVT.